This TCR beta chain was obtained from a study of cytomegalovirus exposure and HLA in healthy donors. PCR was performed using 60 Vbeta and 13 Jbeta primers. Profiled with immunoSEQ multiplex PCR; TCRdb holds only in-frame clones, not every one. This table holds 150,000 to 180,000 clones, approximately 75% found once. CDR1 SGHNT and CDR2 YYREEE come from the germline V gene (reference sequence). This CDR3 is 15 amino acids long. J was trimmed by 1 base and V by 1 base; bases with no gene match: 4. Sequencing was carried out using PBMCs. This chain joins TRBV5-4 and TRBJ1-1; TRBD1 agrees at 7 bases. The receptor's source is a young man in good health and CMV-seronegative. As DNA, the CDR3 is TGTGCCAGCAGCTTGCCGGGACAGTGGAACACTGAAGCTTTCTTT. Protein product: CASSLPGQWNTEAFF.